The 7 T cell receptor beta chains in this list originate from one sample, sequenced in a study of blood T cell repertoires in COVID-19 (dated by TCRdb to 2019 to 2021). Library preparation employed the immunoSEQ multiplex PCR assay. TCRdb re-hosts the immuneACCESS table, in-frame sequences only. Its copies lack some clones; in the studies checked, an unresolved V gene accounts for under half of them, and the cause for the rest is not known. This sample comprises 150,000 to 200,000 clones, about nine tenths of them detected only once. Roughly 9% of the sample rests with the top ten. Sequencing used PBMCs or T cells enriched from blood (not recorded which). All receptors come from a woman younger than 35 who had recovered from COVID-19.

This rearrangement joins TRBV21-1 to TRBJ2-7; TRBD2, the table's D call, lacks a check against the DNA. TRBV21-1 is a documented pseudogene. The CDR3 contains 18 residues. DNA for the CDR3: TGTGCCAGCAGCAAAGTCAACCAGCGGGAGGGCCTTTTCTACGAGCAGTACTTC. It translates to CASSKVNQREGLFYEQYF.

The V and J genes are TRBV4-2 and TRBJ2-1; TRBD2 agrees at 7 bases. With V trimmed by 3 bases and J by 0 bases, 8 bases remained unmatched. The germline CDR1 and CDR2 sequences are LGHNA and YNFKEQ. The CDR3 sequence is 17 residues long. CDR3 coding DNA: TGTGCCAGCAGCCAGTCGTCCCTAGCGGTCTCCTACAATGAGCAGTTCTTC. Its protein product is CASSQSSLAVSYNEQFF.

The chain couples TRBV27 to TRBJ1-1; weak D call: TRBD1 (5 bases). The ends were cut back, 6 bases at V and 6 bases at J, with 23 bases in the middle. The germline V gene encodes CDR1 MNHEY and CDR2 SMNVEV (reference sequence). This CDR3 comprises 16 residues. The CDR3 nucleotides are TGTGCCAGCAGCAAACCCCCCAGGGTAGCAACGGCTGAAGCTTTCTTT. It translates to CASSKPPRVATAEAFF.

The rearrangement links TRBV11-3 to TRBJ2-3; a weak D match, TRBD1 (6 bases). Germline values: CDR1 SGHNT, CDR2 YENEEA. This CDR3 region has 15 residues. V was shortened by 2 bases and J by 0 bases, with 9 bases between the two germline ends. This chain's CDR3 is CASSLLGGSTDTQYF. In nucleotides, the CDR3 is TGTGCCAGCAGCTTATTAGGGGGTAGCACAGATACGCAGTATTTT. Full variable domain (rest looked up from reference TRBV11-3 and TRBJ2-3): EAGVVQSPRYKIIEKKQPVAFWCNPISGHNTLYWYLQNLGQGPELLIRYENEEAVDDSQLPKDRFSAERLKGVDSTLKIQPAELGDSAVYLCASSLLGGSTDTQYFGPGTRLTVL.

The rearrangement uses TRBV5-6 and TRBJ2-1; D gene uncertain. Between the trimmed V and J ends, which lost 4 bases and 6 bases, there was a span of 14 bases. CDR3 length: 14 residues. Germline V CDR1 and CDR2: SGHDT, YYEEEE. Here the CDR3 DNA reads TGTGCCAGCAGCCAAGCAGGTTTCGGCAATGAGCAGTTCTTC. Protein: CASSQAGFGNEQFF. Full variable domain (remainder filled in from reference TRBV5-6 and TRBJ2-1): DAGVTQSPTHLIKTRGQQVTLRCSPKSGHDTVSWYQQALGQGPQFIFQYYEEEERQRGNFPDRFSGHQFPNYSSELNVNALLLGDSALYLCASSQAGFGNEQFFGPGTRLTVL.

This clone was counted only a few times. J is TRBJ1-5 and V is TRBV18; D call uncertain. The CDR3 is made up of 14 amino acids. Looked up from germline, CDR1 is KGHSH and CDR2 is LQKENI. The V and J ends lost 5 bases and 3 bases respectively, with 11 bases between them. The CDR3 DNA is TGTGCCAGCTCAACCGGGGAATTCAATCAGCCCCAGCATTTT. Residues: CASSTGEFNQPQHF.

The chain joins TRBV28 to TRBJ1-2, with D uncertain. CDR1 and CDR2 from the germline V gene are MDHEN and SYDVKM. Trimming removed 7 bases from V and 8 bases from J, with 20 bases in between. The CDR3 runs to 14 residues. As DNA, the CDR3 is TGTGCCAGCACCCCTTCCTTGGGAGTGGGGGGCTACACCTTC. Translating it yields CASTPSLGVGGYTF.